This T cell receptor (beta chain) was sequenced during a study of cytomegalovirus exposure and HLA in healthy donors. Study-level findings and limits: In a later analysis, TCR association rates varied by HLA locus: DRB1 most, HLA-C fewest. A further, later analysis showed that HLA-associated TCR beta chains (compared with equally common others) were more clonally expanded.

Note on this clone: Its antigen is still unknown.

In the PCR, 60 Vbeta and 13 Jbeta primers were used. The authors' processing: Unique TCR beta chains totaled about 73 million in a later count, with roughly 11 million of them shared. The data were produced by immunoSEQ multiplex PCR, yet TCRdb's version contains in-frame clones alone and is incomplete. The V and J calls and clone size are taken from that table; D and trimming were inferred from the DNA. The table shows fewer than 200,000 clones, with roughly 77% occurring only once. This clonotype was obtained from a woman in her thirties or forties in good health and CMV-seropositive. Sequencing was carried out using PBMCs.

Here the CDR3 reads CASSIEGQGAGGYTF. The CDR3 DNA follows: TGTGCCAGTAGTATAGAGGGACAGGGGGCAGGGGGCTACACCTTC. The V call is TRBV19, the J call TRBJ1-2; 12 nucleotides line up with TRBD1. Germline assignment: CDR1 LNHDA and CDR2 SQIVND (reference sequence). Unmatched junction bases numbered 4, after V lost 0 bases and J lost 8 bases. The CDR3 length is 15 residues.